The rows below give T cell receptor beta chains drawn from one sample of a study of blood T cell repertoires in COVID-19. The protocol was immunoSEQ multiplex PCR, while the TCRdb copy is restricted to in-frame clones and leaves out a portion. Among roughly 250,000 clones listed, 82% were seen once. Sequencing was done on a sample of peripheral blood. All receptors derive from a woman aged 70-85 years with acute or convalescent COVID-19. Both conserved end residues are part of each CDR3. The order of the fields is J gene, V gene, clone size, D gene, CDR3 protein, CDR3 DNA. D genes are given only for firm matches. The size of a clone is reported for some rows only, either as once, few or many, or as a class for expanded clones.

J gene: TRBJ1-1; V gene: TRBV5-1; clone size: NA; D gene: TRBD1; CDR3 protein: CASSFSGTENTEAFF; CDR3 DNA: TGCGCCAGCAGCTTTTCCGGGACAGAGAACACTGAAGCTTTCTTT
J gene: TRBJ1-2; V gene: TRBV29-1; clone size: NA; D gene: TRBD1; CDR3 protein: CSVITGGRSHGYTF; CDR3 DNA: TGCAGCGTTATAACAGGGGGGAGGTCGCATGGCTACACCTTC
J gene: TRBJ1-5; V gene: TRBV5-6; clone size: NA; D gene: TRBD1; CDR3 protein: CASSLRMGQNQPQHF; CDR3 DNA: TGTGCCAGCAGCTTGAGGATGGGACAGAATCAGCCCCAGCATTTT
J gene: TRBJ2-5; V gene: TRBV5-6; clone size: NA; D gene: TRBD1; CDR3 protein: CASSRMDRVQETQYF; CDR3 DNA: TGTGCCAGCAGCCGGATGGACAGGGTCCAAGAGACCCAGTACTTC
J gene: TRBJ1-1; V gene: TRBV5-5; clone size: NA; D gene: TRBD1; CDR3 protein: CASSNRQGNEAFF; CDR3 DNA: TGTGCCAGCAGCAACCGACAGGGGAATGAAGCTTTCTTT
J gene: TRBJ1-2; V gene: TRBV29-1; clone size: NA; D gene: TRBD1; CDR3 protein: CSVNLGTGTEGYTF; CDR3 DNA: TGCAGCGTTAACCTGGGGACAGGGACTGAGGGCTACACCTTC
J gene: TRBJ2-1; V gene: TRBV3-1/TRBV3-2; clone size: NA; D gene: TRBD2; CDR3 protein: CASSSGLAEQNEQFF; CDR3 DNA: TGTGCCAGCAGCTCGGGACTAGCGGAGCAGAATGAGCAGTTCTTC
J gene: TRBJ2-7; V gene: TRBV12-3/TRBV12-4; clone size: NA; D gene: NA; CDR3 protein: CASTPGSSNEQYF; CDR3 DNA: TGTGCCAGCACCCCGGGGTCCTCCAACGAGCAGTACTTC
J gene: TRBJ2-7; V gene: TRBV27; clone size: NA; D gene: TRBD1; CDR3 protein: CASSQRPGQGLGEQYF; CDR3 DNA: TGTGCCAGCAGTCAGAGACCGGGACAGGGTTTAGGGGAGCAGTACTTC
J gene: TRBJ1-1; V gene: TRBV7-2; clone size: NA; D gene: NA; CDR3 protein: CASSLGRGVMNTEAFF; CDR3 DNA: TGTGCCAGCAGCTTAGGTCGGGGTGTCATGAACACTGAAGCTTTCTTT
J gene: TRBJ1-1; V gene: TRBV6-2/TRBV6-3; clone size: NA; D gene: NA; CDR3 protein: CASSYSVGGATEAFF; CDR3 DNA: TGTGCCAGCAGTTACTCGGTCGGGGGGGCCACTGAAGCTTTCTTT
J gene: TRBJ1-1; V gene: TRBV6-5; clone size: NA; D gene: NA; CDR3 protein: CASSYSTPGQNTEAFF; CDR3 DNA: TGTGCCAGCAGTTACTCGACCCCTGGACAGAACACTGAAGCTTTCTTT
J gene: TRBJ2-2; V gene: TRBV24-1; clone size: NA; D gene: NA; CDR3 protein: CATSDFRLTNTGELFF; CDR3 DNA: TGTGCCACCAGTGATTTCAGGTTAACGAACACCGGGGAGCTGTTTTTT
J gene: TRBJ1-1; V gene: TRBV19; clone size: few; D gene: NA; CDR3 protein: CASMSSMNTEAFF; CDR3 DNA: TGTGCCAGTATGTCATCCATGAACACTGAAGCTTTCTTT
J gene: TRBJ1-2; V gene: TRBV20-1; clone size: few; D gene: TRBD1; CDR3 protein: CSATGGYGYTF; CDR3 DNA: TGCAGTGCTACAGGGGGCTATGGCTACACCTTC
J gene: TRBJ2-1; V gene: TRBV4-3; clone size: NA; D gene: NA; CDR3 protein: CASSQEAGNEQFF; CDR3 DNA: TGCGCCAGCAGCCAAGAAGCCGGCAATGAGCAGTTCTTC
J gene: TRBJ1-5; V gene: TRBV15; clone size: NA; D gene: NA; CDR3 protein: CATSRVLVQGEPQHF; CDR3 DNA: TGTGCCACCAGCAGAGTATTAGTACAGGGCGAGCCCCAGCATTTT
J gene: TRBJ2-7; V gene: TRBV18; clone size: NA; D gene: NA; CDR3 protein: CASSPPRVRNIEQYF; CDR3 DNA: TGTGCCAGCTCACCACCCAGGGTCCGTAATATAGAGCAGTACTTC
J gene: TRBJ2-2; V gene: TRBV7-2; clone size: NA; D gene: NA; CDR3 protein: CASITGNAGELFF; CDR3 DNA: TGTGCCAGCATTACAGGGAACGCCGGGGAGCTGTTTTTT
J gene: TRBJ1-2; V gene: TRBV24-1; clone size: NA; D gene: TRBD1; CDR3 protein: CATSESTGPNYGYTF; CDR3 DNA: TGTGCCACCAGTGAATCGACAGGGCCGAACTATGGCTACACCTTC
J gene: TRBJ2-4; V gene: TRBV18; clone size: NA; D gene: TRBD1; CDR3 protein: CASSPPGTGIIAKNIQYF; CDR3 DNA: TGTGCCAGCTCACCACCCGGGACAGGGATTATAGCCAAAAACATTCAGTACTTC
J gene: TRBJ1-5; V gene: TRBV6-5; clone size: few; D gene: TRBD1; CDR3 protein: CATTDRGSDQPQHF; CDR3 DNA: TGTGCCACCACCGACAGGGGGTCGGATCAGCCCCAGCATTTT
J gene: TRBJ2-5; V gene: TRBV5-1; clone size: once; D gene: TRBD1; CDR3 protein: CASSFPGGRETQYF; CDR3 DNA: TGCGCCAGCAGCTTCCCAGGGGGTCGCGAGACCCAGTACTTC
J gene: TRBJ1-4; V gene: TRBV19; clone size: few; D gene: TRBD1; CDR3 protein: CASRGQGATNEKLFF; CDR3 DNA: TGTGCCAGTAGGGGACAGGGGGCAACTAATGAAAAACTGTTTTTT
J gene: TRBJ1-2; V gene: TRBV6-5; clone size: NA; D gene: NA; CDR3 protein: CASSYAGNYGYTF; CDR3 DNA: TGTGCCAGCAGTTACGCAGGCAACTATGGCTACACCTTC
J gene: TRBJ2-5; V gene: TRBV6-1; clone size: NA; D gene: TRBD2; CDR3 protein: CASSDNWGGGGFQETQYF; CDR3 DNA: TGTGCCAGCAGTGATAACTGGGGGGGAGGAGGGTTCCAGGAGACCCAGTACTTC